This TCR beta chain was identified in a study of blood T cell repertoires in COVID-19. For the study at large: T cells, B-cell-depleted T cells, or PBMCs provided the cDNA or gDNA that served as material.

TCRdb's table, derived via immunoSEQ multiplex PCR, lists solely in-frame clones and lacks some. The sample consists of more than 150,000 clones, 85% to 90% of them appearing once. V shed 4 bases and J shed 3 bases, with 7 bases lying between them. There are 12 residues in the CDR3. Germline V CDR1 and CDR2: SGHVS, FQNEAQ. The sequencing input was peripheral blood. The chain combines TRBV7-8 with TRBJ2-7; D ambiguous. The TCR originated in a man between 65 and 79 years old with active or convalescent COVID-19. The CDR3 loop reads CASSSFNYEQYF. The CDR3 DNA follows: TGTGCCAGCAGCTCATTCAACTACGAGCAGTACTTC.